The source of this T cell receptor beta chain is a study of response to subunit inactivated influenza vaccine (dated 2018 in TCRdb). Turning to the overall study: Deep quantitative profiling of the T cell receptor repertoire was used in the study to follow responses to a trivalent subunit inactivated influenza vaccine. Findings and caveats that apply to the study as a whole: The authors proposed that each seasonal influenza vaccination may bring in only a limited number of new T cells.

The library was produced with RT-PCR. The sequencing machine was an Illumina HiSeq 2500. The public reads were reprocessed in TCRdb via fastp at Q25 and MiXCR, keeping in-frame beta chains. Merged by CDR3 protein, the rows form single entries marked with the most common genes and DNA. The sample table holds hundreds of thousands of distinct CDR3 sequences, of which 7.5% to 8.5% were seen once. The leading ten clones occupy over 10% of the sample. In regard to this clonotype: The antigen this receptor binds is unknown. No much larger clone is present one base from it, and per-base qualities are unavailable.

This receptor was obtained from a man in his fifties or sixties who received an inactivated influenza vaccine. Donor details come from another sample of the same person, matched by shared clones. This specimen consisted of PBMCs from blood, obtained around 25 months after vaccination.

The sequence in DNA is TGTGCCAGCAGCTTAGGGACTAGCGGGCTCACAGATACGCAGTATTTT. Its translation is CASSLGTSGLTDTQYF. The chain was built from TRBV7-2 and TRBJ2-3, and 11 bases in between align with TRBD2. Sequences SGHTA (CDR1) and FQGNSA (CDR2) are obtained from the germline V gene. V has 1 base trimmed and J has 2 bases trimmed; junction bases matching no gene number 2. From the cysteine up to the phenylalanine, the CDR3 has a length of 16 residues. Only the CDR3 portion is preserved as DNA: 48 bases, with reading frame beginning at the first base.